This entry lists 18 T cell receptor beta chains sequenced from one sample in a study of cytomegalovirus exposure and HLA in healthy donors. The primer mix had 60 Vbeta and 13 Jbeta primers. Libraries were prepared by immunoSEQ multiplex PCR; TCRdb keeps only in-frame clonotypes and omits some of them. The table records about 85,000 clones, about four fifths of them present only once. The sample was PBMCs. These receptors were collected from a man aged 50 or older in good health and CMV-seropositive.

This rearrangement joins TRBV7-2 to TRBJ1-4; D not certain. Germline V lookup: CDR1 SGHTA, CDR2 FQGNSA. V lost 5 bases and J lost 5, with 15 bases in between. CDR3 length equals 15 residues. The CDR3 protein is CASSPLGGQNEKLFF. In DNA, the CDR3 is TGTGCCAGCAGCCCTTTAGGAGGGCAGAATGAAAAACTGTTTTTT.

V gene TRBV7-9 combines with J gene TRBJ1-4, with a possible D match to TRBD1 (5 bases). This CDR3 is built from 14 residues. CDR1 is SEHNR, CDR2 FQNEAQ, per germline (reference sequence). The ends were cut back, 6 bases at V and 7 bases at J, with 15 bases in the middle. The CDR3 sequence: CASSSQGTVEKLFF. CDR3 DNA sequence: TGTGCCAGCAGTTCCCAGGGTACAGTTGAAAAACTGTTTTTT. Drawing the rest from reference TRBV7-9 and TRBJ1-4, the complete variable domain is DTGVSQNPRHKITKRGQNVTFRCDPISEHNRLYWYRQTLGQGPEFLTYFQNEAQLEKSRLLSDRFSAERPKGSFSTLEIQRTEQGDSAMYLCASSSQGTVEKLFFGSGTQLSVL.

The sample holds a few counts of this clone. CDR3 coding DNA: TGTGCCAGCAGCTTAGCGGACAGGGGGTACACCGGGGAGCTGTTTTTT. It yields the protein CASSLADRGYTGELFF. This chain links TRBV7-8 with TRBJ2-2; 10 nucleotides align to TRBD1. Germline CDR1 SGHVS, CDR2 FQNEAQ. Trimming removed 0 bases from V and 3 bases from J; junction bases left unmatched: 1. This CDR3 spans 16 amino acids.

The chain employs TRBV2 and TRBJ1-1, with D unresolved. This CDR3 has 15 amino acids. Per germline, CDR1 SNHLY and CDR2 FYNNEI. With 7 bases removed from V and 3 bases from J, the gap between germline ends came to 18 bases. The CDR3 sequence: CASKAIPRGDTEAFF. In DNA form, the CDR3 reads TGTGCCAGCAAGGCCATCCCGCGGGGTGACACTGAAGCTTTCTTT.

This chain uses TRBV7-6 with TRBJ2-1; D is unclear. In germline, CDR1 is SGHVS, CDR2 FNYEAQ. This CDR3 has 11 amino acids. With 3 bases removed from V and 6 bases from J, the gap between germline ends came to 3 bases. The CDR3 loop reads CASSLANEQFF. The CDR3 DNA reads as TGTGCCAGCAGCTTGGCCAATGAGCAGTTCTTC.

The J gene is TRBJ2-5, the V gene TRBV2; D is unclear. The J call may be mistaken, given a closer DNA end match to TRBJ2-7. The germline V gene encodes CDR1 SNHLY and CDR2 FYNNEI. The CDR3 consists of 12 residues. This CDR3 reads CASSEVPYEQYF. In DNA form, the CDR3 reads TGTGCCAGCAGTGAAGTGCCCTACGAGCAGTACTTC.

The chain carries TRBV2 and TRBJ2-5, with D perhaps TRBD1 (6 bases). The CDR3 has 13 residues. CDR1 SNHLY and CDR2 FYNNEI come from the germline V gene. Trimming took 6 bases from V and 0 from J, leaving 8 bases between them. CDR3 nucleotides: TGTGCCAGCAGACAGGGTTACCAAGAGACCCAGTACTTC. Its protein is CASRQGYQETQYF.

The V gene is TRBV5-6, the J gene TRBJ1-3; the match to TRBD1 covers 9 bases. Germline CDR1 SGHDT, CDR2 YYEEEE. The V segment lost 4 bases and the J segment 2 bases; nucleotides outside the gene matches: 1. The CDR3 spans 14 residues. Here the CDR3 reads CASSRTGAGNTIYF. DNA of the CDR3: TGTGCCAGCAGCCGGACAGGGGCTGGAAACACCATATATTTT.

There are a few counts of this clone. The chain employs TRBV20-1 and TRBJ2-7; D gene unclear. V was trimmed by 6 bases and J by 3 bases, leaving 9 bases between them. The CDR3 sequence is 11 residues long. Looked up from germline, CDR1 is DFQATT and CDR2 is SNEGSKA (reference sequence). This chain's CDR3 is CSADSLYEQYF. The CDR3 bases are TGCAGTGCCGACTCCCTCTACGAGCAGTACTTC.

CDR3 residues: CASSSGTSGQETQYF. CDR3 DNA: TGCGCCAGCAGCTCCGGGACTAGCGGGCAAGAGACCCAGTACTTC. This chain joins TRBV5-1 and TRBJ2-5, with 12 positions matching TRBD2. V lost 3 bases and J lost 2; bases outside the gene matches: 2. Germline assignment: CDR1 SGHRS and CDR2 YFSETQ. CDR3 length: 15 residues.

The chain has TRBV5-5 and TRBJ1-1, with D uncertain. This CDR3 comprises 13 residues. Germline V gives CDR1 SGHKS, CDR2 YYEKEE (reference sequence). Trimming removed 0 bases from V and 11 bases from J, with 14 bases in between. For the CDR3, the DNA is TGTGCCAGCAGCTTGGCCGGAGCGATTGGGGCTTTCTTT. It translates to CASSLAGAIGAFF.

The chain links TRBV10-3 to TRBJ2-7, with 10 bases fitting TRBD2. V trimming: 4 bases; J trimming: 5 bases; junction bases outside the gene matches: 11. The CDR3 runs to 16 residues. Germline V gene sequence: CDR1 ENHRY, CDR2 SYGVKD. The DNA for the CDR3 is TGTGCCATCAGTGGTTCTAGCGGGAGTCTTGCCCACGAGCAGTACTTC. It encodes CAISGSSGSLAHEQYF.

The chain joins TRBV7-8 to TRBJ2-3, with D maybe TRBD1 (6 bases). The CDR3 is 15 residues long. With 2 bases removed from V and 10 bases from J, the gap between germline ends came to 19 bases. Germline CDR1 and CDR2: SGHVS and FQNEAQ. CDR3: CASSLTLTGKYPQYF. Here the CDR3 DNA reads TGTGCCAGCAGCTTAACTTTAACAGGGAAATATCCGCAGTATTTT.

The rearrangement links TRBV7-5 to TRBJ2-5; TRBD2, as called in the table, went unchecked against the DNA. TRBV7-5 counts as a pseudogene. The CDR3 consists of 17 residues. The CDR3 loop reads CARSSGLAGGPGETQYF. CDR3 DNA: TGTGCCAGAAGCTCCGGACTAGCGGGAGGGCCGGGAGAGACCCAGTACTTC.

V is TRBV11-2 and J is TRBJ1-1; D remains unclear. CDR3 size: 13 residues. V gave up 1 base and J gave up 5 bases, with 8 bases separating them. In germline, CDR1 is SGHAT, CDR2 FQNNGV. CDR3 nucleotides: TGTGCCAGCAGCTTAGGTGAGATGACTGAAGCTTTCTTT. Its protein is CASSLGEMTEAFF. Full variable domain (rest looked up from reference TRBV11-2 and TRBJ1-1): EAGVAQSPRYKIIEKRQSVAFWCNPISGHATLYWYQQILGQGPKLLIQFQNNGVVDDSQLPKDRFSAERLKGVDSTLKIQPAKLEDSAVYLCASSLGEMTEAFFGQGTRLTVV.

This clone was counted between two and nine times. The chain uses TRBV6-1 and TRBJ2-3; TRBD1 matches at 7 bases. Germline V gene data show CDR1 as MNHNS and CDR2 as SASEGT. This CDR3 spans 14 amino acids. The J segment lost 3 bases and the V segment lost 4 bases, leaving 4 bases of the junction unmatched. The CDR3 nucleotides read TGTGCCAGCAGTGGAGACAGGGTAACAGATACGCAGTATTTT. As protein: CASSGDRVTDTQYF.

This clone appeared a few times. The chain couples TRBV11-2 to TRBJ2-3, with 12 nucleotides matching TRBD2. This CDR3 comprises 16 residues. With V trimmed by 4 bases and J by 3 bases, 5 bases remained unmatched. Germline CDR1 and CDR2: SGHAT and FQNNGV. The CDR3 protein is CASSSVLAGGTDTQYF. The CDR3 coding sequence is TGTGCCAGCAGCTCCGTACTAGCGGGAGGTACAGATACGCAGTATTTT.

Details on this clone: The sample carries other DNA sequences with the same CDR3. CDR3 loop: CASSPGGNNEQFF. CDR3 DNA sequence: TGTGCCAGCAGCCCTGGAGGGAATAATGAGCAGTTCTTC. The chain joins TRBV7-3 to TRBJ2-1, with D tentatively TRBD2 (6 bases). CDR1 SGHTA and CDR2 FQGTGA come from the germline V gene. The CDR3 loop spans 13 amino acids. V lost 5 bases, J lost 7 bases, and 12 bases lay in between.